Listed here is a single TCR beta chain. Measured with immunoSEQ multiplex PCR; TCRdb has only the in-frame clones, and not every one. The data show approximately 220,000 clones, around 94% seen once. J gave up 2 bases and V 2 bases, and 3 bases lay outside the gene matches. Germline V CDR1 and CDR2: MDHEN, SYDVKM. The CDR3 length is 14 residues. These data originate in a study of control samples from healthy donors and cancer patients. Material for sequencing was blood. The receptor was derived from a man aged 50-60 years in good health. The chain employs TRBV28 and TRBJ2-7; 7 nucleotides agree with TRBD1. CDR3 region: CASSLGDRPYEQYF. The CDR3 coding sequence is TGTGCCAGCAGTTTAGGGGACAGACCCTACGAGCAGTACTTC. Full variable domain (remainder filled in from reference TRBV28 and TRBJ2-7): DVKVTQSSRYLVKRTGEKVFLECVQDMDHENMFWYRQDPGLGLRLIYFSYDVKMKEKGDIPEGYSVSREKKERFSLILESASTNQTSMYLCASSLGDRPYEQYFGPGTRLTVT.